The 9 T cell receptor beta chains below come from one sample, sequenced in a study of OX40 agonist ivuxolimab in advanced cancers. Sequencing used immunoSEQ multiplex PCR; TCRdb keeps in-frame clones, though not all of them. The sample carries roughly 70,000 clones, about 84% recorded once. The sample in question was CD4+ or CD8+ T cells sorted from blood, obtained in a trial of the OX40 agonist ivuxolimab. Source of these receptors: an adult with an advanced solid tumor such as melanoma, head and neck, liver or kidney cancer.

The sample holds one count of this clone. The chain carries TRBV7-9 and TRBJ1-3; 9 bases are a match to TRBD1. This CDR3 spans 15 amino acids. Germline CDR1 SEHNR, CDR2 FQNEAQ (reference sequence). V lost 4 bases, J lost 4 bases, and 5 bases stayed unmatched. The CDR3 is CASSSGTGQGNTIYF. CDR3 sequence (DNA): TGTGCCAGCAGCTCGGGGACAGGGCAAGGAAACACCATATATTTT.

This clone was detected only once. The chain combines TRBV19 with TRBJ1-5; D gene ambiguous. The CDR3 is made up of 15 amino acids. Germline CDR1 LNHDA, CDR2 SQIVND (reference sequence). The V gene lost 5 bases and the J gene lost 0 bases, with 11 bases spanning the gap. CDR3 in amino acids: CASSVPRYSNQPQHF. For the CDR3, the DNA is TGTGCCAGTAGTGTACCAAGATATAGCAATCAGCCCCAGCATTTT.

A single count supports this clone. V and J are TRBV19 and TRBJ1-2; possible D gene TRBD1, 6 bases. Deletions cut 1 base from V and 2 bases from J, with 14 bases between. Germline CDR1 and CDR2: LNHDA and SQIVND (reference sequence). This CDR3 spans 16 amino acids. DNA of the CDR3: TGTGCCAGTAGTATAGTTGGCAGGGGAAAAAACTATGGCTACACCTTC. Its translation is CASSIVGRGKNYGYTF.

The chain uses TRBV4-3 and TRBJ1-1; D possibly corresponds to TRBD1 (6 bases). Trimming pared 3 bases from V and 0 bases from J, leaving 14 bases between. Per the germline V gene, CDR1 is LGHNA and CDR2 is YSLEER. There are 16 residues in the CDR3. CDR3 protein: CASSHSRGGVNTEAFF. CDR3 in DNA: TGCGCCAGCAGCCACTCTCGAGGGGGGGTGAACACTGAAGCTTTCTTT.

This clone was counted once. The chain combines TRBV12-5 with TRBJ2-7; the D gene is possibly TRBD1 (6 bases). CDR3 length: 15 residues. Trimming pared 1 base from V and 0 bases from J, leaving 10 bases between. CDR1 and CDR2 from the germline V gene are LGHNT and FRNRAP. DNA of the CDR3: TGTGCTAGTGGTTTGGGGCAGGGGAGCTCCTACGAGCAGTACTTC. As protein: CASGLGQGSSYEQYF.

This chain joins TRBV6-5 and TRBJ1-1, with D tentatively TRBD1 (5 bases). In germline, CDR1 is MNHEY, CDR2 SVGAGI. This CDR3 has 14 residues. V dropped 6 bases and J dropped 4 bases, with 15 bases sitting between them. CDR3 sequence: CASSWDFLTTEAFF. In DNA, the CDR3 is TGTGCCAGCAGCTGGGACTTTCTAACCACTGAAGCTTTCTTT.

This chain uses TRBV5-1 with TRBJ1-1, with D unresolved. Germline CDR1 is SGHRS and CDR2 is YFSETQ. The CDR3 is 14 amino acids. The V and J ends lost 4 bases and 1 base respectively, with 11 bases between them. As DNA, the CDR3 is TGCGCCAGCAGCAATACTGCAGGGAACACTGAAGCTTTCTTT. Translation: CASSNTAGNTEAFF.

V is TRBV4-1 and J is TRBJ2-1, with TRBD1 identical over 9 bases. Unmatched junction bases numbered 9, after V lost 0 bases and J lost 12 bases. The CDR3 covers 15 residues. Germline assignment: CDR1 MGHRA and CDR2 YSYEKL. The CDR3 DNA reads TGCGCCAGCAGCCAAGAAGGGACAGGGTCTAGAGGGCAGTTCTTC. As protein: CASSQEGTGSRGQFF.

V usage is TRBV6-4 and J usage is TRBJ1-6; D gene ambiguous. Per germline, CDR1 MRHNA and CDR2 SNTAGT. This CDR3 contains 13 residues. Trimming stripped 6 bases from V and 8 bases from J, with 11 bases between. As DNA, the CDR3 is TGTGCCAGCAGCGCAGTCCTAGATTCACCCCTCCACTTT. Encoded protein: CASSAVLDSPLHF.